The source of this T cell receptor (beta chain) is a study of Ad26.COV2.S vaccination and SARS-CoV-2 variants. This table comes from immunoSEQ multiplex PCR, and its TCRdb copy is limited to in-frame clones, with some not included. The data contain approximately 420,000 clones, 88% of them singletons. Overall study findings and caveats: Total T cell responses were possibly underestimated by TCR breadth and depth analyses. Placebo recipients and vaccine recipients were similar in non-spike TCR breadth.

The treatment is: some 20 received Ad26.COV2.S at low or high dose, single or two shots; roughly five received placebo; per-sample allocation not given. Sampling was performed 63 days after the first vaccine or placebo injection. This clone was seen just once. Its antigen is as yet unknown. With 4 bases removed from V and 5 bases from J, the gap between germline ends came to 11 bases. This CDR3 is built from 12 residues. CDR1 is GTSNPN and CDR2 is SVGIG in the germline V gene (reference sequence). The chain carries TRBV30 and TRBJ2-5; TRBD2 is a possible D gene (6 bases). The clonotype was recovered from a person aged 18-65 years who received the Ad26.COV2.S COVID-19 vaccine or a placebo. Source: peripheral blood, taken in a trial of Ad26.COV2.S vaccine versus placebo. The CDR3 is CAWKGAGETQYF. In DNA form, the CDR3 reads TGTGCCTGGAAAGGCGCGGGGGAGACCCAGTACTTC.